This record looks at one T cell receptor beta chain sequence and its context. Data came from immunoSEQ multiplex PCR; TCRdb stores just in-frame clones and leaves some out. Of about 220,000 clones detected, about 91% appear once; the ten largest clones hold roughly 14%. The data originate from a study of blood T cell repertoires in COVID-19. Germline CDR1 and CDR2: ENHRY and SYGVKD. The V segment lost 3 bases and the J segment 5 bases; nucleotides outside the gene matches: 5. The CDR3 extends over 14 amino acids. The V gene is TRBV10-3, the J gene TRBJ2-5, with 8 bases matching TRBD2. The clonotype was recovered from a woman in her forties or fifties with acute COVID-19. Sequencing used PBMCs or T cells enriched from blood (not recorded which). CDR3 bases: TGTGCCATCAGTGATCGGGAGGGAGGGGAGACCCAGTACTTC. It specifies CAISDREGGETQYF.